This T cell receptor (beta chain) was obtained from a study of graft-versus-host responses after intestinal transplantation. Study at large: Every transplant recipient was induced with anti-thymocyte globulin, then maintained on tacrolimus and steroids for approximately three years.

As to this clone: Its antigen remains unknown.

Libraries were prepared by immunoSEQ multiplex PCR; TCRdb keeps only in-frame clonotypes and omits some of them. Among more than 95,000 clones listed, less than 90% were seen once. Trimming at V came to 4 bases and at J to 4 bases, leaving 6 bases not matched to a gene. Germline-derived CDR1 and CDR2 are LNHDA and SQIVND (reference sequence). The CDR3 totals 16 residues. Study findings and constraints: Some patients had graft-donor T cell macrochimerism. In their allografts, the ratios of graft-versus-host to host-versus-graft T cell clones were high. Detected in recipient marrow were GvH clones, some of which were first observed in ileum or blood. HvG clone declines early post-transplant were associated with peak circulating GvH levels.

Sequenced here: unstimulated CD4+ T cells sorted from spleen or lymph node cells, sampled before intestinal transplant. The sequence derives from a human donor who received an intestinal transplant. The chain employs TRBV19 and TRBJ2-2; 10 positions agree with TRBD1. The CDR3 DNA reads TGTGCCAGTAGTACTGACAGGGGGCTTATCACCGGGGAGCTGTTTTTT. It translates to CASSTDRGLITGELFF.